This T cell receptor (beta chain) is from a study of T cell repertoires in cytomegalovirus infection. Notes on the study in general: Within the response measured ex vivo, HLA-C-restricted CMV-specific TCR beta clonotypes were dominant.

This clonotype was observed a few times. What it binds is not known. Trimming took 5 bases from V and 7 from J, leaving 18 bases between them. This CDR3 has 15 residues. CDR1 and CDR2 (germline): MNHEY, SVGEGT. TCRdb analysed the reads with MiXCR anew, one entry per CDR3 protein. The sample has approximately 630,000 distinct CDR3 sequences; 20% to 25% are singletons. The origin of this receptor is a human donor in good health (CMV status not recorded). Some clones in this sample may be carry-over from other donors' samples. The V gene is TRBV6-2 or TRBV6-3, the J gene TRBJ1-5; D may be TRBD1 (5 bases). Sequencing input: CD8+ T cells from PBMCs. CDR3 loop: CASSRTTRADQPQHF. CDR3 sequence (DNA): TGTGCCAGCAGTAGGACAACTCGTGCGGACCAGCCCCAGCATTTT.